This T cell receptor beta chain was found in a study of shared clonotypes between healthy human individuals. As for this clone: Its target is unknown.

The V segment lost 2 bases and the J segment 0 bases; nucleotides outside the gene matches: 3. The CDR3 loop spans 16 amino acids. The germline V gene encodes CDR1 SGHVS and CDR2 FNYEAQ. Assay runs were performed at deep level. Evenly divided among several immunoSEQ plates was the genomic DNA of each subset. The table came from immunoSEQ multiplex PCR; TCRdb's copy has only in-frame clones and leaves some out. The table records millions of clones, just over 90% of them present only once. Study observations and caveats: Only a few donors were included, so the genetic and exposure-history diversity represented was limited. Larger estimated richness was generally recorded for naive subsets relative to memory subsets.

The chain recombines TRBV7-6 with TRBJ1-4; 7 bases fit TRBD1. Sequencing used naive CD4+ T cells sorted from blood. As to subset: CD45RA+ positively selected. The TCR sequence derives from a man younger than 35 in good health. The CDR3 reads CASSLNRGTTNEKLFF. For the CDR3, the DNA is TGTGCCAGCAGCTTAAACAGGGGTACAACTAATGAAAAACTGTTTTTT.